These 19 T cell receptor beta chains originate from one sample sequenced in a study of blood T cell repertoires in COVID-19. The assay was immunoSEQ multiplex PCR, and TCRdb's table has in-frame clones only and misses some. This repertoire shows fewer than 200,000 clones, roughly 84% found once; its top ten account for roughly 1.3%. Source material: peripheral blood. The receptors shown here come from a man in his 60s who had recovered from COVID-19.

The gene calls are TRBV9 and TRBJ2-1; D may be TRBD2 (5 bases). The CDR3 has 14 residues. V lost 0 bases to trimming and J lost 10 bases, with 14 bases between them. Germline V gene sequence: CDR1 SGDLS, CDR2 YYNGEE. CDR3 coding DNA: TGTGCCAGCAGCGTAGCCCGGATCGGGGAAGAGCAGTTCTTC. Protein sequence: CASSVARIGEEQFF.

The genes are TRBV7-9 and TRBJ2-7; 8 positions match TRBD1. Germline assignment: CDR1 SEHNR and CDR2 FQNEAQ (reference sequence). V shed 0 bases and J 3 bases; nucleotides not matched to a gene: 10. This CDR3 comprises 17 residues. The CDR3 coding sequence is TGTGCCAGCAGCTTAGCCTGGGGGTCGGACAGGGACTACGAGCAGTACTTC. Translation: CASSLAWGSDRDYEQYF.

The chain recombines TRBV5-4 with TRBJ1-2; D is perhaps TRBD1 (6 bases). Germline V gives CDR1 SGHNT, CDR2 YYREEE (reference sequence). The CDR3 totals 13 residues. The ends were cut back, 3 bases at V and 5 bases at J, with 11 bases in the middle. In DNA form, the CDR3 reads TGTGCCAGCAGCTACGACAGGAGGTATGGCTACACCTTC. Encoded protein: CASSYDRRYGYTF.

J is TRBJ2-7 and V is TRBV30; D ambiguous. Per germline, CDR1 GTSNPN and CDR2 SVGIG (reference sequence). This CDR3 has 12 amino acids. V lost 6 bases and J 5 bases, leaving 14 bases between the germline ends. CDR3: CACTPSQNEQYF. CDR3 coding DNA: TGTGCCTGTACCCCGTCCCAGAACGAGCAGTACTTC.

V usage is TRBV5-4 and J usage is TRBJ2-1; maybe TRBD2 (6 bases). In germline, CDR1 is SGHNT, CDR2 YYREEE (reference sequence). The CDR3 sequence is 17 residues long. Between the trimmed V and J ends, which lost 0 bases and 3 bases, there was a span of 16 bases. DNA of the CDR3: TGTGCCAGCAGCTTGGGCGGGGCTTCCCCGGTCTACAATGAGCAGTTCTTC. Translated, it gives CASSLGGASPVYNEQFF.

The rearrangement links TRBV5-1 to TRBJ1-6; D is perhaps TRBD1 (6 bases). The CDR3 consists of 14 residues. Germline CDR1 is SGHRS and CDR2 is YFSETQ. Trimming took off 5 bases at V and 5 bases at J, with 11 bases between the two ends. The CDR3 sequence: CASSRDRNNSPLHF. The DNA of the CDR3 is TGCGCCAGCAGTCGTGACAGGAATAATTCACCCCTCCACTTT.

The gene calls are TRBV5-1 and TRBJ1-1; 7 bases line up with TRBD1. Germline assignment: CDR1 SGHRS and CDR2 YFSETQ. The V and J ends lost 2 bases and 6 bases, in that order; junction bases with no gene match: 7. This CDR3 has 14 amino acids. CDR3 sequence (DNA): TGCGCCAGCAGCTTATTACAGGGGAGTGCTGAAGCTTTCTTT. It yields the protein CASSLLQGSAEAFF.

This rearrangement joins TRBV7-2 to TRBJ1-6; D gene unclear. The CDR3 loop spans 13 amino acids. The germline V and J ends were trimmed by 3 bases and 9 bases, with 9 bases remaining between them. The germline gives CDR1 SGHTA, CDR2 FQGNSA. As DNA, the CDR3 is TGTGCCAGCAGCTTTGAGGGAACTTCACCCCTCCACTTT. As protein: CASSFEGTSPLHF.

In its sample, this clone was seen once. The rearrangement links TRBV11-2 to TRBJ2-5, with 8 positions matching TRBD1. The CDR3 runs 14 residues. With 5 bases clipped from V and 5 bases from J, the junction kept 7 bases outside the gene matches. Germline V lookup: CDR1 SGHAT, CDR2 FQNNGV. The CDR3 here is CASSRDRGTETQYF. The CDR3 nucleotides are TGTGCCAGCAGCCGTGACAGGGGAACGGAGACCCAGTACTTC.

This chain joins TRBV5-1 and TRBJ1-4; 10 positions agree with TRBD1. Germline CDR1 SGHRS, CDR2 YFSETQ. There are 14 residues in the CDR3. V was clipped by 5 bases and J by 5 bases; unmatched bases: 3. CDR3 in DNA: TGCGCCAGCAGGTCGACAGGGGGCAATGAAAAACTGTTTTTT. This encodes CASRSTGGNEKLFF. Full variable domain (rest looked up from reference TRBV5-1 and TRBJ1-4): KAGVTQTPRYLIKTRGQQVTLSCSPISGHRSVSWYQQTPGQGLQFLFEYFSETQRNKGNFPGRFSGRQFSNSRSEMNVSTLELGDSALYLCASRSTGGNEKLFFGSGTQLSVL.

This clone was detected once. The genes are TRBV6-5 and TRBJ2-5; 7 bases agree with TRBD2. The CDR3 sequence is 14 residues long. Germline CDR1 reads MNHEY; CDR2 reads SVGAGI. V dropped 6 bases and J dropped 7; count of bases not matched to a gene: 11. The CDR3 region has the DNA TGTGCCAGCAGCCCCCCCGGCGGGGGTGCGACCCAGTACTTC. Protein sequence: CASSPPGGGATQYF.

This clone has more than one count but fewer than ten. The rearrangement joins TRBV11-2 to TRBJ1-6; 7 bases are a match to TRBD1. Germline-derived CDR1 and CDR2 are SGHAT and FQNNGV. After removal of 5 bases from V and 3 bases from J, the junction contained 10 bases not matched to a gene. This CDR3 is built from 17 residues. The CDR3 DNA sequence: TGTGCCAGCAGCCAAGTCTGGGACAGCAACTATAATTCACCCCTCCACTTT. It specifies CASSQVWDSNYNSPLHF. Based on the CDR3 plus reference TRBV11-2 and TRBJ1-6, the full variable domain is EAGVAQSPRYKIIEKRQSVAFWCNPISGHATLYWYQQILGQGPKLLIQFQNNGVVDDSQLPKDRFSAERLKGVDSTLKIQPAKLEDSAVYLCASSQVWDSNYNSPLHFGNGTRLTVT.

The V call is TRBV7-9, the J call TRBJ1-2, with TRBD1 matching 8 bases. The CDR3 runs 14 residues. V shed 3 bases and J 5 bases; nucleotides not matched to a gene: 5. The germline V gene has CDR1 SEHNR and CDR2 FQNEAQ (reference sequence). In nucleotides, the CDR3 is TGTGCCAGCAGCTTCCGAGACAGGGGATATGGCTACACCTTC. It is translated as CASSFRDRGYGYTF.

This clone was detected a few times. The chain uses TRBV5-6 and TRBJ1-3; D is perhaps TRBD1 (6 bases). V lost 2 bases and J lost 4, with 13 bases in between. The CDR3 contains 15 residues. Germline V lookup: CDR1 SGHDT, CDR2 YYEEEE. The CDR3 DNA is TGTGCCAGCAGCTTCATCAGGGGAGCCGGAAACACCATATATTTT. Amino acid sequence: CASSFIRGAGNTIYF.

The chain couples TRBV27 to TRBJ1-2; 11 bases are a match to TRBD1. The germline gives CDR1 MNHEY, CDR2 SMNVEV (reference sequence). Unmatched junction bases numbered 4, after V lost 4 bases and J lost 3 bases. This CDR3 is 15 amino acids long. The CDR3 region is CASSSRTGGDYGYTF. CDR3 DNA sequence: TGTGCCAGCAGTTCCCGGACAGGGGGCGACTATGGCTACACCTTC.

The chain links TRBV6-5 to TRBJ1-2; D gene uncertain. V shed 8 bases and J shed 0 bases, with 13 bases lying between them. The CDR3 spans 14 residues. CDR1 is MNHEY, CDR2 SVGAGI, per germline. In DNA form, the CDR3 reads TGTGCCAGCTTCTCACAGAATGCTAACTATGGCTACACCTTC. This gives the protein CASFSQNANYGYTF.

The V call is TRBV19, the J call TRBJ2-1; D gene unclear. CDR1 is LNHDA, CDR2 SQIVND, per germline (reference sequence). Trimming pared 6 bases from V and 7 bases from J, leaving 16 bases between. This CDR3 region has 14 residues. The CDR3 sequence is CASRVSPKENEQFF. The CDR3 bases are TGTGCCAGTAGAGTGTCTCCGAAGGAGAATGAGCAGTTCTTC.

The chain is built from TRBV3-1 (or the pseudogene TRBV3-2) and TRBJ1-1; D is unclear. This CDR3 contains 13 residues. Trimming cost V 0 bases and J 10 bases, with 12 bases left between them. The germline V gene encodes CDR1 LGHDT and CDR2 YNNKEL (reference sequence). CDR3 residues: CASSQDLGRGAFF. The DNA of the CDR3 is TGTGCCAGCAGCCAAGATCTTGGACGGGGAGCTTTCTTT.

This chain links TRBV3-1 (or the pseudogene TRBV3-2) with TRBJ1-2; no firm D call. This CDR3 is built from 12 residues. Germline CDR1 and CDR2: LGHDT and YNNKEL (reference sequence). V dropped 4 bases and J dropped 4 bases, with 7 bases sitting between them. As DNA, the CDR3 is TGTGCCAGCAGCCCAGACCGCTATGGCTACACCTTC. Translation gives CASSPDRYGYTF.